This T cell receptor (beta chain) is drawn from a study of blood T cell repertoires in COVID-19. Study-level information: The samples span acute and convalescent COVID-19 from the United States, Italy and Spain. PBMCs, B-cell-depleted T cells, or T cells were the source of the cDNA or gDNA that made up the material.

The CDR3 consists of 13 residues. V shed 6 bases and J shed 1 base, with 10 bases lying between them. Generated by immunoSEQ multiplex PCR, the TCRdb table keeps only in-frame clones and is missing some. The sample includes 100,000 or so clones, around nine tenths of them seen just once. The sequenced sample was peripheral blood. The sequence came from a woman aged 45 to 65 in a cohort sampled during active COVID-19. The V and J genes are TRBV12-3 or TRBV12-4 and TRBJ2-7; a possible D gene is TRBD1 (6 bases). The CDR3 nucleotides are TGTGCCAGCAGGCCTACAGGGTCCTACGAGCAGTACTTC. Its protein is CASRPTGSYEQYF.